Detailed here is one T cell receptor (beta chain). Its antigen is as yet unknown. This sample is part of a study of molecular identifiers for immune sequencing clone quantification. General study results and limits: Clones above 20 RNA copies contained over 99% of effector molecules and under 1% of naive molecules.

This CDR3 comprises 15 residues. Germline lookup yields CDR1 MNHEY and CDR2 SMNVEV (reference sequence). V dropped 4 bases and J dropped 4 bases, with 13 bases sitting between them. Naive CD8 T cells were FACS-sorted by CD8+CD4-CCR7+CD45RA+ markers. Preparation of the bulk TCR libraries relied on previously described methods and listed TCR primers. A single record per CDR3 protein comes from TCRdb applying MiXCR to the PCR reads. The sample yields over 550,000 distinct CDR3 sequences, about 25% seen once. This receptor was obtained from a human donor in good health. Some libraries in this study had Jurkat cell RNA spiked in. V is TRBV27 and J is TRBJ2-2; D may be TRBD1 or TRBD2 (5 bases each). The sequenced sample was naive CD8+ T cells from blood, with Jurkat cell RNA spiked in. This sample's subset: FACS-sorted CD8+CD4-CCR7+CD45RA+ naive T cells. The CDR3 DNA sequence: TGTGCCAGCAGTTCCGGGACGTCGGGCACCGGGGAGCTGTTTTTT. Residues: CASSSGTSGTGELFF.